Listed here is a single TCR beta chain. Its specificity is unknown. V gave up 0 bases and J gave up 4 bases, with 11 bases separating them. The CDR3 contains 15 residues. The V gene's germline CDR1 is SGDLS and CDR2 YYNGEE. The sample belongs to a study of lymphopenia after photon versus proton radiotherapy. Study findings and constraints: Proton therapy kept repertoires fairly stable, unlike photons, which gained effector/memory cells.

Some clones are missing from TCRdb's copy, which holds only in-frame ones; the method was immunoSEQ multiplex PCR. Among 150,000 or so clones listed, approximately 90% were seen once. The sample in question was peripheral blood, obtained from a patient treated with photon-based radiotherapy. The clonotype was recovered from a man between 50 and 59 years old with gastric cancer. The chain has TRBV9 and TRBJ1-3, with D unclear. CDR3 sequence reads: CASSVDGGRGNTIYF. CDR3 sequence (DNA): TGTGCCAGCAGCGTAGACGGCGGAAGGGGAAACACCATATATTTT. Using reference TRBV9 and TRBJ1-3 for the parts outside the CDR3, the full variable domain is DSGVTQTPKHLITATGQRVTLRCSPRSGDLSVYWYQQSLDQGLQFLIQYYNGEERAKGNILERFSAQQFPDLHSELNLSSLELGDSALYFCASSVDGGRGNTIYFGEGSWLTVV.